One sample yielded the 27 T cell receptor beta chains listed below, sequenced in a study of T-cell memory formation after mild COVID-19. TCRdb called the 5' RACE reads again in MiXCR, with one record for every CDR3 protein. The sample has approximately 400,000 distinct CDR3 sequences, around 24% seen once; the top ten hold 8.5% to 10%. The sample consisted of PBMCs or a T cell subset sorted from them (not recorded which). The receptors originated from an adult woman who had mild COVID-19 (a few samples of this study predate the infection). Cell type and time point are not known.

The CDR3 coding sequence is TGTGCCAGCAGTTACTCTTGGGGCTCTGGGGCCAACGTCCTGACTTTC. Protein sequence: CASSYSWGSGANVLTF. The rearrangement links TRBV6-5 to TRBJ2-6; D is uncertain. The CDR3 covers 16 residues. The V gene lost 0 bases and the J gene lost 0 bases, with 6 bases spanning the gap. Germline V CDR1 and CDR2: MNHEY, SVGAGI.

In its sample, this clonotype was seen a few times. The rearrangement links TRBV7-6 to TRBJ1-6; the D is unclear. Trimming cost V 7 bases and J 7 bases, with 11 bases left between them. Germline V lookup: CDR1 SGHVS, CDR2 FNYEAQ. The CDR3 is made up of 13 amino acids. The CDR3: CASNKGPNSPLHF. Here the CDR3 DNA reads TGTGCCAGCAACAAAGGACCCAATTCACCCCTCCACTTT.

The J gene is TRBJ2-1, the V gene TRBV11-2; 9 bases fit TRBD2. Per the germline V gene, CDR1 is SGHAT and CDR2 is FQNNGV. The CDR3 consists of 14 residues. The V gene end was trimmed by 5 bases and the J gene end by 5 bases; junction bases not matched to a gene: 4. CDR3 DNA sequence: TGTGCCAGCAGCGTCGGGACTAGCCACAATGAGCAGTTCTTC. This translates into CASSVGTSHNEQFF.

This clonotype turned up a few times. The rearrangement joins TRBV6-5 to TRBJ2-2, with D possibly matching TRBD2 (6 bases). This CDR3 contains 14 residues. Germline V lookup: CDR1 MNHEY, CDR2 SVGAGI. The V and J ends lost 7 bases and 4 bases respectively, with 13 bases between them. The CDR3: CASTPRGVTGELFF. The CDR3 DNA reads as TGTGCCAGCACCCCTCGCGGGGTCACCGGGGAGCTGTTTTTT.

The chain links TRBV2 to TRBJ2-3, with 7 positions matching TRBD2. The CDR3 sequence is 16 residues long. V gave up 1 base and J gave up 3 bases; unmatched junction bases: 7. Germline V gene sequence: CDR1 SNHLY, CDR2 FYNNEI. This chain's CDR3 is CASSEESGVGTDTQYF. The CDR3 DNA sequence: TGTGCCAGCAGTGAAGAGAGCGGGGTAGGAACAGATACGCAGTATTTT.

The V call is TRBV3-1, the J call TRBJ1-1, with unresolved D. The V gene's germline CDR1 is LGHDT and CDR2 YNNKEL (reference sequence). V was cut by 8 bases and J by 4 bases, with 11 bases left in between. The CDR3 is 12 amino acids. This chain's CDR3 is CASRGGVTEAFF. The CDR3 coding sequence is TGTGCCAGCCGGGGTGGGGTCACTGAAGCTTTCTTT.

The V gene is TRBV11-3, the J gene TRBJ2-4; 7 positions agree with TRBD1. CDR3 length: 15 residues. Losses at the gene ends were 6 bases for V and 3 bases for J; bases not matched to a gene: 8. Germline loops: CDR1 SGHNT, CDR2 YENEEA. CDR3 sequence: CASSYPGTVKNIQYF. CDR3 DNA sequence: TGTGCCAGCAGTTACCCCGGGACAGTCAAAAACATTCAGTACTTC.

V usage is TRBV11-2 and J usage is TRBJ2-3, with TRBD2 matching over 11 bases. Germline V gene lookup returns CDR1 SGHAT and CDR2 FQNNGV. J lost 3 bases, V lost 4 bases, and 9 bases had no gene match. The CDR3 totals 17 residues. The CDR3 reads CASSSSRLAGLTDTQYF. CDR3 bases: TGTGCCAGCAGCTCCTCCCGACTAGCGGGACTTACAGATACGCAGTATTTT.

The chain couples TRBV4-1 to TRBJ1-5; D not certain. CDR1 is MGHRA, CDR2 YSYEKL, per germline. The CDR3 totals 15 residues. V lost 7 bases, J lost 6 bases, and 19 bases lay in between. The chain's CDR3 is CASTMFSDGFQPQHF. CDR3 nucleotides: TGCGCCAGCACCATGTTCAGTGACGGATTTCAGCCCCAGCATTTT.

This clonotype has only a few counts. DNA for the CDR3: TGTGCCAGCAGTTCCCGGGACAGCCCGCTCCTTTATGGCTACACCTTC. Translated, it gives CASSSRDSPLLYGYTF. The gene calls are TRBV12-3 or TRBV12-4 and TRBJ1-2; 7 bases are shared with TRBD1. V lost 4 bases to trimming and J lost 5 bases; unmatched junction nucleotides: 13. This CDR3 is built from 16 residues.

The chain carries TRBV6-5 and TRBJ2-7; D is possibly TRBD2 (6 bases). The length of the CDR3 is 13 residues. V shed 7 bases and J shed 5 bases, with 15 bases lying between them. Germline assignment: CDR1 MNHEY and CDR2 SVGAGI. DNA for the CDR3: TGTGCCAGCACCTCCCGCCGGGGGAACGAGCAGTACTTC. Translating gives CASTSRRGNEQYF.

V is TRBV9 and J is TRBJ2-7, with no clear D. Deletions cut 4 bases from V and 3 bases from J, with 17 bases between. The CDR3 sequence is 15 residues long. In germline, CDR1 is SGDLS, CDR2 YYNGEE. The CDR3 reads CASSPGTTTDYEQYF. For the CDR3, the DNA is TGTGCCAGCAGCCCTGGAACCACGACGGACTACGAGCAGTACTTC.

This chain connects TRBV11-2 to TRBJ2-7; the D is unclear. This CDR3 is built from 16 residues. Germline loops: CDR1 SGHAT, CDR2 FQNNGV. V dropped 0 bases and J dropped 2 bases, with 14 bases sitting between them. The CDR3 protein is CASSLDLNGVTYEQYF. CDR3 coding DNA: TGTGCCAGCAGCTTAGATCTGAACGGAGTGACCTACGAGCAGTACTTC.

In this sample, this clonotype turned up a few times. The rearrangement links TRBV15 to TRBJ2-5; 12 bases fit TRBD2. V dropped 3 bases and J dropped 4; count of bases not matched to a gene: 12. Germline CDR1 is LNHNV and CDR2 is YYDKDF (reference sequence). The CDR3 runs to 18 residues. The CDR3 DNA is TGTGCCACCAGCAGGGGCGTGCTAGCGGGAGGGCCGGCAGAGACCCAGTACTTC. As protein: CATSRGVLAGGPAETQYF.

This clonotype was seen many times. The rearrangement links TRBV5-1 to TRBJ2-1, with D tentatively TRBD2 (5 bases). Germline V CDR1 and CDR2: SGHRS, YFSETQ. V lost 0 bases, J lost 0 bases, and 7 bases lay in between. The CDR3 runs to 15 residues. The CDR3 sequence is CASSLVGSSYNEQFF. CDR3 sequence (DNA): TGCGCCAGCAGCTTGGTGGGGAGCTCCTACAATGAGCAGTTCTTC. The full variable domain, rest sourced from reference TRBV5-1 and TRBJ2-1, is KAGVTQTPRYLIKTRGQQVTLSCSPISGHRSVSWYQQTPGQGLQFLFEYFSETQRNKGNFPGRFSGRQFSNSRSEMNVSTLELGDSALYLCASSLVGSSYNEQFFGPGTRLTVL.

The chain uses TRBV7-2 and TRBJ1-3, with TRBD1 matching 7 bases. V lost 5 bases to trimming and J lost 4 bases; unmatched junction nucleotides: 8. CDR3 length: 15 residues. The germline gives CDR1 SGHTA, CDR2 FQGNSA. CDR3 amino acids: CASSRQGLVGNTIYF. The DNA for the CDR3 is TGTGCCAGCAGCCGACAGGGTTTGGTCGGAAACACCATATATTTT.

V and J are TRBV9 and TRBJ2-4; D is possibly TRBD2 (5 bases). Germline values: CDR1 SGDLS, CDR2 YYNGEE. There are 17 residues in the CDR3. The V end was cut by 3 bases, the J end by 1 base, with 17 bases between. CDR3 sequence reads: CASSAQDSPVAKNIQYF. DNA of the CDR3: TGTGCCAGCAGCGCCCAGGACTCCCCCGTGGCCAAAAACATTCAGTACTTC.

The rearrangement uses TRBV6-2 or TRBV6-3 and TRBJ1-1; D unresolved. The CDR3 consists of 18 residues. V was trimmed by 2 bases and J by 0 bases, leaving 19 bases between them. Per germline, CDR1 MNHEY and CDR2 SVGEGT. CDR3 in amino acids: CASSYHAVKGVMNTEAFF. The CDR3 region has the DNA TGTGCCAGCAGTTACCACGCGGTGAAGGGAGTCATGAACACTGAAGCTTTCTTT.

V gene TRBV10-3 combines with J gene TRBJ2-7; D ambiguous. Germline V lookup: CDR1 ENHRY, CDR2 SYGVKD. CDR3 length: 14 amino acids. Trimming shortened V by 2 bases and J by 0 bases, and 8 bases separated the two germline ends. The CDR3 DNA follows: TGTGCCATCAGTGAGGGGCGGAGCTCCTACGAGCAGTACTTC. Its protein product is CAISEGRSSYEQYF.

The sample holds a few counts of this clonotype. The CDR3 reads CASSYVGGTEAFF. The CDR3 DNA sequence: TGCGCCAGCTCCTACGTGGGAGGCACTGAAGCTTTCTTT. V and J are TRBV5-1 and TRBJ1-1; D is unclear. Germline CDR1 SGHRS, CDR2 YFSETQ. The V end was cut by 7 bases, the J end by 4 bases, with 14 bases between. The CDR3 is 13 amino acids. Full variable domain (remainder filled in from reference TRBV5-1 and TRBJ1-1): KAGVTQTPRYLIKTRGQQVTLSCSPISGHRSVSWYQQTPGQGLQFLFEYFSETQRNKGNFPGRFSGRQFSNSRSEMNVSTLELGDSALYLCASSYVGGTEAFFGQGTRLTVV.

CDR3 in DNA: TGTGCCAGCACCCGACAGGGCATGAACACTGAAGCTTTCTTT. Its protein is CASTRQGMNTEAFF. This chain links TRBV18 with TRBJ1-1; TRBD1 aligns across 7 bases. From germline, CDR1 is KGHSH and CDR2 LQKENI. Trimming cost V 8 bases and J 0 bases; bases outside gene matches: 6. The CDR3 is 14 amino acids.

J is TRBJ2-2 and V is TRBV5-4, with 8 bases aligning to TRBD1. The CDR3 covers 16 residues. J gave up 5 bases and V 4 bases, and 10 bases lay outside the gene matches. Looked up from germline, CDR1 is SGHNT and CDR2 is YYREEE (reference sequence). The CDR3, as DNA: TGTGCCAGCAGCCAAGGACAGGGTGGCCTAACCGGGGAGCTGTTTTTT. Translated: CASSQGQGGLTGELFF. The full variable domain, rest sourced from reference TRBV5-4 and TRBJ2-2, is ETGVTQSPTHLIKTRGQQVTLRCSSQSGHNTVSWYQQALGQGPQFIFQYYREEENGRGNFPPRFSGLQFPNYSSELNVNALELDDSALYLCASSQGQGGLTGELFFGEGSRLTVL.

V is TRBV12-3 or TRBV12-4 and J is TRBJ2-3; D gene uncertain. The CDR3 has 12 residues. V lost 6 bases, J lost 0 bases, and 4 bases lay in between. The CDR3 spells CASRLSTDTQYF. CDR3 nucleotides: TGTGCCAGCAGGCTCAGCACAGATACGCAGTATTTT.

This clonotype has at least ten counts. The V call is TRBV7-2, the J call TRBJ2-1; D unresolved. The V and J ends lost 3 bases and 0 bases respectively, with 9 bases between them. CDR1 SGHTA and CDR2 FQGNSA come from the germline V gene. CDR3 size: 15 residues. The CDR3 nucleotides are TGTGCCAGCAGCTTCGCTAAAAGCTCCTACAATGAGCAGTTCTTC. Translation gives CASSFAKSSYNEQFF.

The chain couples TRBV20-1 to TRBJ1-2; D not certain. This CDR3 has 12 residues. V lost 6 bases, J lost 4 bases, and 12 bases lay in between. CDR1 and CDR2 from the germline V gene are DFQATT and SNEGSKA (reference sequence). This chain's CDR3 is CSAAPRFYGYTF. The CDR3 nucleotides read TGCAGTGCCGCCCCGCGATTCTATGGCTACACCTTC.

The CDR3 spells CSGGGANTEAFF. The CDR3 nucleotides read TGCAGTGGCGGGGGGGCGAACACTGAAGCTTTCTTT. The chain is built from TRBV20-1 and TRBJ1-1, with D maybe TRBD1 (6 bases). The germline gives CDR1 DFQATT, CDR2 SNEGSKA (reference sequence). The CDR3 has 12 amino acids. With 7 bases removed from V and 1 base from J, the gap between germline ends came to 10 bases.

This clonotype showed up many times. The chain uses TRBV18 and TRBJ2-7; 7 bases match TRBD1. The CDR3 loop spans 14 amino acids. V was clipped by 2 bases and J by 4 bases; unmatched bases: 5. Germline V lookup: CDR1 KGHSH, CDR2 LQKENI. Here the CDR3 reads CASSPKTGMYEQYF. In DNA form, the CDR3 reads TGTGCCAGCTCACCAAAGACAGGGATGTACGAGCAGTACTTC.